This T cell receptor (beta chain) came from a study of T cell changes during pregnancy in multiple sclerosis. Generated by immunoSEQ multiplex PCR, the TCRdb table keeps only in-frame clones and is missing some. This table has approximately 93,000 clones, around 93% appearing once. This CDR3 region has 17 residues. V lost 4 bases, J lost 1 base, and 18 bases lay in between. Germline V lookup: CDR1 SGDLS, CDR2 YYNGEE. Sample: peripheral blood, taken before pregnancy. This sequence originates from a female donor with multiple sclerosis, enrolled in a pregnancy study. The V call is TRBV9, the J call TRBJ1-5, with D perhaps TRBD1 (6 bases). The CDR3 DNA follows: TGTGCCAGCAGCCAAACGAGGGACAAAGGGAGCAATCAGCCCCAGCATTTT. Translating gives CASSQTRDKGSNQPQHF.